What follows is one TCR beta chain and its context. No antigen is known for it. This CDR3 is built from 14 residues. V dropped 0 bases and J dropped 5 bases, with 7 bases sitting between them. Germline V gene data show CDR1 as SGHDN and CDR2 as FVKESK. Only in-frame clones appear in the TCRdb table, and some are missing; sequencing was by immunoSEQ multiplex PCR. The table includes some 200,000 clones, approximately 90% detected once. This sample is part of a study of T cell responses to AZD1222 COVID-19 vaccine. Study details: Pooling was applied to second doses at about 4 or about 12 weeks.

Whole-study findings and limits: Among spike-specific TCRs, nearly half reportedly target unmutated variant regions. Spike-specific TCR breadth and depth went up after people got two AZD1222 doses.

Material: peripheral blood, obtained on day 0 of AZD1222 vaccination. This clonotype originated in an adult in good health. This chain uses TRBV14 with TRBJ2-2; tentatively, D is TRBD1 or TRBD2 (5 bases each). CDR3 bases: TGTGCCAGCAGCCAAGATTGGGGGACCGGGGAGCTGTTTTTT. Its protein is CASSQDWGTGELFF.